This entry concerns a single T cell receptor beta chain. Its target is unknown. This sample stems from a study of cytomegalovirus exposure and HLA in healthy donors. This CDR3 is 12 amino acids long. Trimming took 1 base from V and 7 from J, leaving 8 bases between them. Germline-derived CDR1 and CDR2 are MNHNS and SASEGT. General study findings and limits: Cytomegalovirus status was reportedly diagnosed by the classifier with high specificity and sensitivity. Rare sequences made up most TCRs, while some public TCRs were found in many donors.

Here immunoSEQ multiplex PCR was the method, and the copy in TCRdb shows in-frame clones only, minus some. The data hold approximately 130,000 clones, with roughly 89% observed a single time. The source is a woman under 30 in good health and CMV-seronegative. This rearrangement joins TRBV6-1 to TRBJ2-7; D is possibly TRBD2 (6 bases). The sample comprised PBMCs. The CDR3 DNA reads TGTGCCAGCAGTGAAGGAGGGAGGGAGCAGTACTTC. It codes for CASSEGGREQYF.